These T cell receptor beta chains were read from a single sample in a study of CD8 T cells in ankylosing spondylitis. A single record per CDR3 protein comes from TCRdb applying MiXCR to the 5' RACE reads. Of approximately 300,000 distinct CDR3 sequences detected, around 7.6% appear once; the ten largest clones hold 13% to 15%. The specimen was blood, either unsorted or a sorted T cell fraction (not recorded which). These receptors originate from a male donor with ankylosing spondylitis. Both conserved end residues are part of each CDR3.

v_gene	CDR3aa
TRBV19	CASSKVGHPYEQYF
TRBV10-3	CAISDHGTVNYEQYF
TRBV6-1	CASSSEGGMGYGYTF
TRBV2	CASREGTYILNTGELFF
TRBV4-2	CASSQPRETYTIYF
TRBV7-9	CASSLISGRQIYEQYF
TRBV20-1	CSARQDGDQPQHF
TRBV20-1	CSAERTGWGTEAFF
TRBV19	CASSPTGTTEAFF
TRBV29-1	CSVSKTVGVGTDTQYF
TRBV12-3/TRBV12-4	CASRPSGSYYNEQFF
TRBV12-3/TRBV12-4	CASSLYQMGGTDTQYF
TRBV29-1	CSALGQPYEQYF
TRBV11-3	CASSLSRKGSYNSPLHF
TRBV7-8	CASSSLLVQRGYNEQFF
TRBV20-1	CSARIGSFSYNEQFF
TRBV3-1	CASSQPGFGTEAFF
TRBV6-5	CASSYSIFQPDNSPLHF